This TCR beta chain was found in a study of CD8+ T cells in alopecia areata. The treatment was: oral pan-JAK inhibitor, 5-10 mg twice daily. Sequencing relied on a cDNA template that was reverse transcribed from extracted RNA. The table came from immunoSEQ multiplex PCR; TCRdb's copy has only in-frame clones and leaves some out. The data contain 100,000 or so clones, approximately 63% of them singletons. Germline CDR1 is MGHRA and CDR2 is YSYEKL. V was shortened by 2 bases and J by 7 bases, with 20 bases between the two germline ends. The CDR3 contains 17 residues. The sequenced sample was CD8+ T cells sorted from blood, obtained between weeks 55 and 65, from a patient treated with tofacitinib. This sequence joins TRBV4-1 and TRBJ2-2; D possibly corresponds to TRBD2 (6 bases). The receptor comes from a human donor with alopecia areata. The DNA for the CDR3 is TGCGCCAGCAGCCAAAATGCGGGACCGGAAGGCGGCGGGGAGCTGTTTTTT. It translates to CASSQNAGPEGGGELFF.